Each of the 22 T cell receptor beta chains below was sequenced from the same sample in a study of CD8+ T cells in alopecia areata (dated 2018 in TCRdb). The intended sense of this specimen's time point label: 4 weeks on oral tofacitinib. Explained via the paper, the treatment or condition label denotes: oral pan-JAK inhibitor, 5-10 mg twice daily. Library preparation used the immunoSEQ multiplex PCR assay. To provide template for TCR sequencing, every sample had RNA extracted and reverse transcribed into cDNA. TCRdb obtained this table from immuneACCESS and retained in-frame rearrangements with V and J assigned. These tables miss some clones; where compared with another copy, unresolved V genes account for less than half of the shortfall, and the remainder is unexplained. The sample table shows about 120,000 clones, and 53% are seen once. Just over 0.45% of the sample rests with the top ten. The sample here was CD4+ T cells sorted from blood, taken at week 4, from a patient treated with tofacitinib. These receptors were taken from a human donor with alopecia areata.

This chain uses TRBV30 with TRBJ2-3; TRBD1 matches 9 bases. There are 15 residues in the CDR3. CDR1 is GTSNPN and CDR2 is SVGIG in the germline V gene (reference sequence). The V gene end was trimmed by 2 bases and the J gene end by 3 bases; junction bases not matched to a gene: 6. This CDR3 is CAWSYGTGLTDTQYF. The DNA for the CDR3 is TGTGCCTGGAGTTACGGGACAGGGTTGACAGATACGCAGTATTTT. The full variable domain, completed using reference TRBV30 and TRBJ2-3, is SQTIHQWPATLVQPVGSPLSLECTVEGTSNPNLYWYRQAAGRGLQLLFYSVGIGQISSEVPQNLSASRPQDRQFILSSKKLLLSDSGFYLCAWSYGTGLTDTQYFGPGTRLTVL.

J is TRBJ1-4 and V is TRBV19; TRBD1 is a possible D gene (6 bases). This CDR3 spans 14 amino acids. V was pared by 6 bases and J by 0 bases, with 8 bases between. Germline CDR1 and CDR2: LNHDA and SQIVND (reference sequence). CDR3 in amino acids: CASRRTATNEKLFF. CDR3 nucleotides: TGTGCCAGTAGGAGGACAGCAACTAATGAAAAACTGTTTTTT.

This clone was picked up one time. The J gene is TRBJ2-2, the V gene TRBV11-3; either TRBD1 or TRBD2 may supply D (5 bases each). This CDR3 comprises 14 residues. V was trimmed by 1 base and J by 7 bases, leaving 10 bases between them. CDR1 and CDR2 (germline): SGHNT, YENEEA. The DNA of the CDR3 is TGTGCCAGCAGCTTAGGGGGCGAGGGCGGGGAGCTGTTTTTT. Its protein is CASSLGGEGGELFF.

There are a few counts of this clone. The CDR3 region has the DNA TGCGCCAGCAGCCCGGGCGGCGTGAACTACAATGAGCAGTTCTTC. Protein sequence: CASSPGGVNYNEQFF. The gene calls are TRBV5-1 and TRBJ2-1; the D is unclear. Germline V gives CDR1 SGHRS, CDR2 YFSETQ. The CDR3 runs 15 residues. V was trimmed by 4 bases and J by 3 bases, leaving 14 bases between them.

The chain has TRBV5-1 and TRBJ2-5; D ambiguous. The V gene's germline CDR1 is SGHRS and CDR2 YFSETQ. The CDR3 sequence is 14 residues long. V was cut by 5 bases and J by 2 bases, with 13 bases left in between. The CDR3 DNA reads TGCGCCAGCAGTCTGGCGGCCCAGCAAGAGACCCAGTACTTC. This codes for CASSLAAQQETQYF.

The chain joins TRBV6-1 to TRBJ1-2; the D is unclear. This CDR3 region has 12 residues. Deletions cut 5 bases from V and 8 bases from J, with 12 bases between. Germline-derived CDR1 and CDR2 are MNHNS and SASEGT. The CDR3 spells CASSSGVFGYTF. DNA for the CDR3: TGTGCCAGCAGTTCTGGGGTCTTCGGCTACACCTTC.

The rearrangement links TRBV30 to TRBJ1-2; the D is unclear. The V gene's germline CDR1 is GTSNPN and CDR2 SVGIG (reference sequence). The CDR3 runs to 13 residues. Trimming took off 3 bases at V and 8 bases at J, with 16 bases between the two ends. This CDR3 is CAWRHSRVGGYTF. The DNA of the CDR3 is TGTGCCTGGAGGCACAGCCGCGTCGGGGGCTACACCTTC.

V usage is TRBV5-4 and J usage is TRBJ2-7; D is perhaps TRBD2 (5 bases). This CDR3 spans 15 amino acids. V dropped 1 base and J dropped 1 base, with 12 bases sitting between them. Per germline, CDR1 SGHNT and CDR2 YYREEE (reference sequence). The CDR3 sequence: CASSLPASSSYEQYF. The DNA for the CDR3 is TGTGCCAGCAGCTTGCCGGCTAGCAGTTCCTACGAGCAGTACTTC.

This clone was detected a few times. The chain recombines TRBV29-1 with TRBJ1-5; a weak D match, TRBD1 (6 bases). From germline, CDR1 is SQVTM and CDR2 ANQGSEA. Between the trimmed V and J ends, which lost 4 bases and 4 bases, there was a span of 17 bases. CDR3 length equals 15 residues. CDR3: CSVGARTALNQPQHF. In DNA form, the CDR3 reads TGCAGCGTTGGGGCCAGGACAGCGTTGAATCAGCCCCAGCATTTT.

On this clone itself: This sample also contains other DNA sequences that code for the same CDR3. This chain links TRBV29-1 with TRBJ1-1; D unresolved. V lost 4 bases to trimming and J lost 8 bases, with 8 bases between them. This CDR3 spans 10 amino acids. Germline V gene data show CDR1 as SQVTM and CDR2 as ANQGSEA. The CDR3 region is CSVAWGEAFF. The CDR3 DNA sequence: TGCAGCGTTGCCTGGGGAGAAGCTTTCTTT. Full variable domain (missing parts from reference TRBV29-1 and TRBJ1-1): SAVISQKPSRDICQRGTSLTIQCQVDSQVTMMFWYRQQPGQSLTLIATANQGSEATYESGFVIDKFPISRPNLTFSTLTVSNMSPEDSSIYLCSVAWGEAFFGQGTRLTVV.

The chain links TRBV5-1 to TRBJ2-2; D might be TRBD1 (6 bases). V dropped 4 bases and J dropped 2 bases, with 9 bases sitting between them. This CDR3 spans 14 amino acids. CDR1 and CDR2 (germline): SGHRS, YFSETQ. The CDR3 DNA is TGCGCCAGCAGCCGGGACACAAACACCGGGGAGCTGTTTTTT. This translates into CASSRDTNTGELFF.

The chain employs TRBV30 and TRBJ2-1; TRBD1 is a possible D gene (5 bases). V was trimmed by 1 base and J by 12 bases, leaving 10 bases between them. CDR1 and CDR2 from the germline V gene are GTSNPN and SVGIG (reference sequence). This CDR3 is 11 amino acids long. The CDR3 loop is CAWSAPGLQFF. The CDR3 coding sequence is TGTGCCTGGAGTGCACCAGGGCTGCAGTTCTTC.

The CDR3 reads CASSLSSRSTDTQYF. The DNA of the CDR3 is TGCGCCAGCAGCTTGTCGTCGCGGAGCACAGATACGCAGTATTTT. V and J are TRBV5-1 and TRBJ2-3; D gene unclear. The CDR3 is 15 residues long. Germline V gene data show CDR1 as SGHRS and CDR2 as YFSETQ. With 1 base removed from V and 0 bases from J, the gap between germline ends came to 9 bases.

The chain is built from TRBV18 and TRBJ1-3; D is unclear. Germline CDR1 is KGHSH and CDR2 is LQKENI. Trimming removed 0 bases at V and 0 bases at J, with 9 bases between. The CDR3 totals 16 residues. The CDR3 loop is CASSPPTGHSGNTIYF. The CDR3 region has the DNA TGTGCCAGCTCACCACCAACGGGCCACTCTGGAAACACCATATATTTT.

In its sample, this clone was seen a few times. The rearrangement uses TRBV19 and TRBJ1-2; tentative D call: TRBD1 (6 bases). The CDR3 has 14 residues. The V end lost 0 bases, the J end lost 7 bases, and 12 bases lay between the germline ends. Germline CDR1 is LNHDA and CDR2 is SQIVND (reference sequence). The CDR3 protein is CASSIEGARGGYTF. DNA for the CDR3: TGTGCCAGTAGTATAGAGGGGGCCCGAGGTGGCTACACCTTC.

The rearrangement uses TRBV30 and TRBJ1-2; D gene unclear. The CDR3 is 12 amino acids. CDR1 GTSNPN and CDR2 SVGIG come from the germline V gene (reference sequence). Trimming took 0 bases from V and 3 from J, leaving 5 bases between them. CDR3 DNA: TGTGCCTGGAGTGTCGGGGACTATGGCTACACCTTC. It encodes CAWSVGDYGYTF.

CDR3 residues: CSVVWGNEQFF. CDR3 in DNA: TGCAGCGTTGTTTGGGGAAATGAGCAGTTCTTC. The chain recombines TRBV29-1 with TRBJ2-1; D is unclear. The CDR3 loop spans 11 amino acids. Germline V lookup: CDR1 SQVTM, CDR2 ANQGSEA. V was pared by 4 bases and J by 7 bases, with 8 bases between.

V usage is TRBV7-9 and J usage is TRBJ1-1, with 9 bases fitting TRBD1. In germline, CDR1 is SEHNR, CDR2 FQNEAQ (reference sequence). The CDR3 loop spans 15 amino acids. J gave up 0 bases and V 5 bases, and 4 bases lay outside the gene matches. The DNA of the CDR3 is TGTGCCAGCAGCGCCGACAGGGGGATGAACACTGAAGCTTTCTTT. Its protein product is CASSADRGMNTEAFF.

The chain uses TRBV29-1 and TRBJ2-3, with 7 bases matching TRBD1. Germline assignment: CDR1 SQVTM and CDR2 ANQGSEA. The CDR3 consists of 13 residues. After removal of 8 bases from V and 2 bases from J, the junction contained 7 bases not matched to a gene. CDR3 sequence (DNA): TGCAGCACCCGGGGACAGACCACAGATACGCAGTATTTT. Translating gives CSTRGQTTDTQYF.

In this sample, this clone turned up once. This chain joins TRBV27 and TRBJ1-2, with 10 bases fitting TRBD1. The CDR3 has 15 residues. Germline lookup yields CDR1 MNHEY and CDR2 SMNVEV (reference sequence). The V and J ends lost 7 bases and 8 bases, in that order; junction bases with no gene match: 13. The CDR3 is CASTHSGQGPKGYTF. CDR3 in DNA: TGTGCCAGCACCCACTCGGGACAGGGGCCGAAGGGCTACACCTTC.

The chain is built from TRBV7-9 and TRBJ1-2; D is ambiguous. The V gene's germline CDR1 is SEHNR and CDR2 FQNEAQ (reference sequence). With 1 base removed from V and 1 base from J, the gap between germline ends came to 7 bases. The CDR3 covers 14 residues. The CDR3 spells CASSLGYVNYGYTF. CDR3 in DNA: TGTGCCAGCAGCTTAGGTTATGTTAACTATGGCTACACCTTC.

J is TRBJ1-1 and V is TRBV5-1; D call uncertain. Germline V gene sequence: CDR1 SGHRS, CDR2 YFSETQ. Trimming shortened V by 4 bases and J by 0 bases, and 16 bases separated the two germline ends. The CDR3 loop spans 16 amino acids. CDR3 sequence: CASSPSSGRMNTEAFF. The DNA of the CDR3 is TGCGCCAGCAGCCCTTCGTCCGGACGTATGAACACTGAAGCTTTCTTT.